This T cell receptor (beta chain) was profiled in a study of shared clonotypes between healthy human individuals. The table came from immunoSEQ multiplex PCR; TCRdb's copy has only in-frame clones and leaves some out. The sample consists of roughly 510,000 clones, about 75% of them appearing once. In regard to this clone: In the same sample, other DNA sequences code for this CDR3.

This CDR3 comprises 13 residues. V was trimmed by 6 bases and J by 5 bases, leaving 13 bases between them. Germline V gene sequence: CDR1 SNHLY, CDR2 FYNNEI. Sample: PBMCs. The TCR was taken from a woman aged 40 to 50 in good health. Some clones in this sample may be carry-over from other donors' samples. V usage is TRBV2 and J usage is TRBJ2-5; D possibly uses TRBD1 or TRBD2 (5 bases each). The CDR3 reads CASSGALGETQYF. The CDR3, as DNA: TGTGCCAGCAGCGGGGCTTTGGGCGAGACCCAGTACTTC.